The entry below describes one T cell receptor (beta chain). Its specificity is unknown. The donors were members of the validation cohort, which comprised around 110 subjects and was separate from the first cohort of roughly 700 subjects. The V end was cut by 1 base, the J end by 4 bases, with 17 bases between. This CDR3 is 17 amino acids long. The germline CDR1 and CDR2 sequences are LNHDA and SQIVND (reference sequence). Sequencing was performed with immunoSEQ multiplex PCR; in TCRdb, only in-frame clones are kept and a portion is missing. This repertoire shows approximately 160,000 clones, just under 90% found once; its top ten account for about 9.4%. This sample was taken from a study of cytomegalovirus exposure and HLA in healthy donors. Whole-study results and caveats: The study flagged about 160 TCR beta chains as cytomegalovirus-associated. First-cohort TCR clusters were later found to tend to co-occur in the 90 to 150 validation repertoires.

Sequencing was done on a sample of PBMCs. The V gene is TRBV19, the J gene TRBJ1-5; the D is unclear. The TCR comes from a young woman in good health and CMV-seropositive. CDR3 loop: CASSIAMPRRENQPQHF. The DNA of the CDR3 is TGTGCCAGTAGTATAGCAATGCCCCGGAGGGAGAATCAGCCCCAGCATTTT.